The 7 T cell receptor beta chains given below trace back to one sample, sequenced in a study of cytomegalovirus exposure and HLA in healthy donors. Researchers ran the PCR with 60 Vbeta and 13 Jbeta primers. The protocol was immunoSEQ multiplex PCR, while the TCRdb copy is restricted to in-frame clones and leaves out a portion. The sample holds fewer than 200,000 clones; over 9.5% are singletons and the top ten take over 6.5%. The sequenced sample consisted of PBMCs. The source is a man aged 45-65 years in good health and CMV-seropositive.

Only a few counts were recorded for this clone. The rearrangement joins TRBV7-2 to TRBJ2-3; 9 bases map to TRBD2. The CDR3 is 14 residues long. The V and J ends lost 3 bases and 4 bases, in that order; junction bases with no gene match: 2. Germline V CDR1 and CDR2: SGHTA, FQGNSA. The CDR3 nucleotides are TGTGCCAGCAGCTTTAGCGGGGGATCAGATACGCAGTATTTT. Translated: CASSFSGGSDTQYF.

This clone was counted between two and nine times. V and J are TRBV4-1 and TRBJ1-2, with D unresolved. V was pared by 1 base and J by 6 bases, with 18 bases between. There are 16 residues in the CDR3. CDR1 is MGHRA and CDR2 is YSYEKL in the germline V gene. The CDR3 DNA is TGCGCCAGCAGCCAAGGTGCCAGGTCGGGGTGGAATGGCTACACCTTC. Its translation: CASSQGARSGWNGYTF.

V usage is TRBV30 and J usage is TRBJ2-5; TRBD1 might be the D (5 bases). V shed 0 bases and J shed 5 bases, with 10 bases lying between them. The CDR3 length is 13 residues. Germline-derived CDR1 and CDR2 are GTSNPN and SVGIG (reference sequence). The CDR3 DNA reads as TGTGCCTGGAGTGTACAAGGGGCGGAGACCCAGTACTTC. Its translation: CAWSVQGAETQYF. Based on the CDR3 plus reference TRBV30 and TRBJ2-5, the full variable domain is SQTIHQWPATLVQPVGSPLSLECTVEGTSNPNLYWYRQAAGRGLQLLFYSVGIGQISSEVPQNLSASRPQDRQFILSSKKLLLSDSGFYLCAWSVQGAETQYFGPGTRLLVL.

The CDR3 loop is CASSRYDRVDEKLFF. DNA of the CDR3: TGTGCCAGCAGCAGATATGACAGGGTTGATGAAAAACTGTTTTTT. This sequence joins TRBV7-2 and TRBJ1-4, with 7 nucleotides matching TRBD1. V shed 5 bases and J 6 bases; nucleotides not matched to a gene: 9. This CDR3 spans 15 amino acids. Germline CDR1 reads SGHTA; CDR2 reads FQGNSA. The whole variable domain, filled in from reference TRBV7-2 and TRBJ1-4, reads GAGVSQSPSNKVTEKGKDVELRCDPISGHTALYWYRQSLGQGLEFLIYFQGNSAPDKSGLPSDRFSAERTGGSVSTLTIQRTQQEDSAVYLCASSRYDRVDEKLFFGSGTQLSVL.

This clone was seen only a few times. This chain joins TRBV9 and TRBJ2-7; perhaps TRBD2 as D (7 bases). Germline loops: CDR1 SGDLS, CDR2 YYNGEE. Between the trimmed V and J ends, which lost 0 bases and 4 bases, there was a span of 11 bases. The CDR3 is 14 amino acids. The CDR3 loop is CASSVAAGAYEQYF. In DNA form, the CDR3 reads TGTGCCAGCAGCGTAGCCGCGGGGGCGTACGAGCAGTACTTC. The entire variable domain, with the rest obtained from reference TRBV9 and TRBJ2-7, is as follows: DSGVTQTPKHLITATGQRVTLRCSPRSGDLSVYWYQQSLDQGLQFLIQYYNGEERAKGNILERFSAQQFPDLHSELNLSSLELGDSALYFCASSVAAGAYEQYFGPGTRLTVT.

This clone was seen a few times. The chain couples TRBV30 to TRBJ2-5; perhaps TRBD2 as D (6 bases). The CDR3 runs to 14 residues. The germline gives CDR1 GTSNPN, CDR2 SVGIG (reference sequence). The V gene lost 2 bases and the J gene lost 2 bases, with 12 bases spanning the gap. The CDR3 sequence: CAWSLGTVQETQYF. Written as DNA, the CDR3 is TGTGCCTGGAGTCTCGGGACTGTTCAAGAGACCCAGTACTTC.

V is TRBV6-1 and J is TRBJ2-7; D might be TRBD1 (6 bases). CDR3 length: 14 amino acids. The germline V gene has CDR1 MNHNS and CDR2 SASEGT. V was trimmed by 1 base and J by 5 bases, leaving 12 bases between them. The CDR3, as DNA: TGTGCCAGCAGTGAAGTCGGCAGGGGCCACGAGCAGTACGTC. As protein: CASSEVGRGHEQYV.